This TCR beta chain was captured by sequencing in a study of shared clonotypes between healthy human individuals. The assay was immunoSEQ multiplex PCR, and TCRdb's table has in-frame clones only and misses some. Among about 1 million clones, roughly 80% were seen once, and the ten largest hold about 1.5%. V lost 6 bases and J lost 10, with 24 bases in between. This CDR3 contains 15 residues. Germline V gives CDR1 MNHEY, CDR2 SVGAGI. Sequenced material: memory CD4+ T cells sorted from blood. Regarding subset: CD45RA-negative fraction. The sequence came from a man between 18 and 35 years old in good health. The chain uses TRBV6-5 and TRBJ2-5; the D is unclear. For the CDR3, the DNA is TGTGCCAGCAGCAATTCTCACAGTAGAAGAGTGATCCAGTACTTC. This sequence encodes CASSNSHSRRVIQYF.